The 7 T cell receptor beta chains reported below all come from one sample, sequenced in a study of blood T cell repertoires in COVID-19. Clones were read by immunoSEQ multiplex PCR, and TCRdb kept only the in-frame ones, dropping some. The profile shows a few hundred thousand clones, 91% of them singletons. The specimen was peripheral blood. Receptors were obtained from a person aged 18-35 years with COVID-19, enrolled during active disease.

This chain joins TRBV15 and TRBJ1-1, with D tentatively TRBD1 (5 bases). Germline CDR1 is LNHNV and CDR2 is YYDKDF (reference sequence). V dropped 3 bases and J dropped 5 bases, with 7 bases sitting between them. The CDR3 has 12 residues. CDR3 sequence: CATSSGGTEAFF. In nucleotides, the CDR3 is TGTGCCACCAGCAGCGGGGGGACTGAAGCTTTCTTT.

The chain recombines TRBV5-8 with TRBJ2-1, with D perhaps TRBD1 (5 bases). Germline V gives CDR1 SGHTS, CDR2 YDEGEE. Trimming stripped 0 bases from V and 2 bases from J, with 6 bases between. The CDR3 is 14 residues long. The CDR3 protein is CASSLVRAYNEQFF. DNA of the CDR3: TGTGCCAGCAGCTTGGTCAGGGCCTACAATGAGCAGTTCTTC.

This chain uses TRBV7-9 with TRBJ2-7; 8 bases agree with TRBD2. Per germline, CDR1 SEHNR and CDR2 FQNEAQ (reference sequence). The CDR3 is made up of 16 amino acids. V shed 2 bases and J 6 bases; nucleotides not matched to a gene: 12. CDR3 residues: CASSLRAGVIWSEQYF. The CDR3 nucleotides read TGTGCCAGCAGCTTAAGAGCGGGAGTTATTTGGAGCGAGCAGTACTTC.

The chain employs TRBV29-1 and TRBJ1-1; possible D gene TRBD1, 6 bases. CDR1 and CDR2 (germline): SQVTM, ANQGSEA. The CDR3 contains 16 residues. The V end lost 1 base, the J end lost 5 bases, and 20 bases lay between the germline ends. Here the CDR3 reads CSVEAALEGGWTEAFF. The CDR3 DNA reads TGCAGCGTTGAAGCCGCCTTGGAGGGGGGGTGGACTGAAGCTTTCTTT.

The chain recombines TRBV25-1 with TRBJ2-7, with 9 nucleotides matching TRBD2. CDR1 and CDR2 (germline): MGHDK, SYGVNS. Trimming removed 4 bases from V and 6 bases from J; junction bases left unmatched: 13. The length of the CDR3 is 16 residues. CDR3 bases: TGTGCCAGCAGTGTGCGCTCCCTAGCGGGACTGGTCGAGCAGTACTTC. Its translation: CASSVRSLAGLVEQYF.

The gene calls are TRBV9 and TRBJ2-3, with D possibly matching TRBD2 (6 bases). The CDR3 is 14 amino acids. Germline V gives CDR1 SGDLS, CDR2 YYNGEE. V was clipped by 0 bases and J by 5 bases, with 10 bases between them. The CDR3 DNA sequence: TGTGCCAGCAGCGTAGGGGTAGCGGAAGATACGCAGTATTTT. Amino acids: CASSVGVAEDTQYF.

V usage is TRBV13 and J usage is TRBJ1-4, with unresolved D. The CDR3 is 14 residues long. V was clipped by 0 bases and J by 5 bases, with 7 bases between them. Germline CDR1 reads PRHDT; CDR2 reads FYEKMQ (reference sequence). As DNA, the CDR3 is TGTGCCAGCAGCTTAGGGGACTTCAATGAAAAACTGTTTTTT. Translation gives CASSLGDFNEKLFF.